These 18 T cell receptor beta chains originate from one sample sequenced in a study of CD4+ T cells in melanoma. Sequencing was performed with immunoSEQ multiplex PCR; in TCRdb, only in-frame clones are kept and a portion is missing. The sample lists about 50,000 clones; 89% were seen once. Source material: peripheral blood. These receptors all come from a human donor with melanoma.

This chain uses TRBV5-1 with TRBJ2-1; 9 bases line up with TRBD1. Trimming removed 0 bases from V and 8 bases from J; junction bases left unmatched: 6. CDR3 length: 15 residues. CDR1 is SGHRS and CDR2 is YFSETQ in the germline V gene. The CDR3 region is CASSLEGTGFDEQFF. DNA of the CDR3: TGCGCCAGCAGCTTGGAAGGGACAGGGTTCGATGAGCAGTTCTTC.

Of note for this clone: A read error may account for a junction end that differs from germline. The chain is built from TRBV11-2 and TRBJ1-1, with D hard to call. This CDR3 is 13 amino acids long. CDR1 and CDR2 (germline): SGHAT, FQNNGV. CDR3 sequence: CASSLGRNTEVFF. The CDR3 DNA is TGTGCCAGCAGCTTAGGTAGAAACACTGAAGTTTTCTTT.

The chain has TRBV25-1 and TRBJ2-2; the D gene is possibly TRBD1 (6 bases). The ends were cut back, 3 bases at V and 5 bases at J, with 13 bases in the middle. Germline V lookup: CDR1 MGHDK, CDR2 SYGVNS. The CDR3 contains 15 residues. The CDR3 nucleotides are TGTGCCAGCAGTGACCAGCGGACAGTAACCGGGGAGCTGTTTTTT. Encoded protein: CASSDQRTVTGELFF.

V gene TRBV6-5 combines with J gene TRBJ1-1; D possibly corresponds to TRBD1 (5 bases). From germline, CDR1 is MNHEY and CDR2 SVGAGI. V was clipped by 3 bases and J by 1 base, with 9 bases between them. CDR3 length: 14 amino acids. CDR3: CASSYPGQNTEAFF. Written as DNA, the CDR3 is TGTGCCAGCAGTTATCCAGGGCAGAACACTGAAGCTTTCTTT.

The chain joins TRBV5-1 to TRBJ2-2, with D perhaps TRBD1 (6 bases). V was clipped by 5 bases and J by 7 bases, with 18 bases between them. Germline V gene lookup returns CDR1 SGHRS and CDR2 YFSETQ. This CDR3 region has 15 residues. Here the CDR3 reads CASSLNRVTDGELFF. In nucleotides, the CDR3 is TGCGCCAGCAGTCTGAACAGGGTAACGGACGGGGAGCTGTTTTTT.

The chain couples TRBV5-4 to TRBJ1-6; D ambiguous. Trimming removed 2 bases from V and 6 bases from J, with 3 bases in between. The CDR3 spans 12 residues. The germline gives CDR1 SGHNT, CDR2 YYREEE (reference sequence). The CDR3 loop reads CASSFSNSPLHF. The CDR3 DNA reads TGTGCCAGCAGCTTTAGTAATTCACCCCTCCACTTT.

The chain uses TRBV6-5 and TRBJ1-6, with D unresolved. This CDR3 spans 12 amino acids. Between the trimmed V and J ends, which lost 7 bases and 12 bases, there was a span of 13 bases. The germline V gene encodes CDR1 MNHEY and CDR2 SVGAGI. CDR3 residues: CASKGLGLPLHF. The DNA for the CDR3 is TGTGCCAGCAAGGGTCTAGGTTTACCCCTCCACTTT.

J is TRBJ2-1 and V is TRBV11-2; TRBD1 matches at 10 bases. This CDR3 spans 16 amino acids. Trimming at V came to 4 bases and at J to 8 bases, leaving 11 bases not matched to a gene. Germline V gives CDR1 SGHAT, CDR2 FQNNGV. The chain's CDR3 is CASSWRRDRGVDEQFF. The CDR3 DNA sequence: TGTGCCAGCAGCTGGCGCCGGGACAGGGGTGTTGATGAGCAGTTCTTC.

J is TRBJ1-2 and V is TRBV30; D is uncertain. V shed 4 bases and J shed 7 bases, with 22 bases lying between them. Germline V gene sequence: CDR1 GTSNPN, CDR2 SVGIG (reference sequence). CDR3 length equals 15 residues. CDR3 residues: CAWKPPDRHTRGYTF. CDR3 sequence (DNA): TGTGCCTGGAAGCCCCCCGACCGCCATACACGTGGCTACACCTTC.

The V and J genes are TRBV6-6 and TRBJ1-2, with D tentatively TRBD1 (5 bases). The CDR3 is 16 residues long. Germline CDR1 MNHNY, CDR2 SVGAGI (reference sequence). V was clipped by 6 bases and J by 8 bases, with 25 bases between them. This CDR3 reads CASRDSGTLRKDGYTF. CDR3 in DNA: TGTGCCAGCAGAGATTCCGGGACTCTCCGTAAGGACGGCTACACCTTC.

This clone came up once. The chain joins TRBV7-2 to TRBJ2-7; D is perhaps TRBD2 (6 bases). This CDR3 is 19 amino acids long. V lost 2 bases and J 0 bases, leaving 23 bases between the germline ends. CDR1 is SGHTA and CDR2 is FQGNSA in the germline V gene. In DNA form, the CDR3 reads TGTGCCAGCAGCTTAAAGGGATGGGGAGGTAGCGCGAGCTCCTACGAGCAGTACTTC. It codes for CASSLKGWGGSASSYEQYF.

This clone came up once. This chain connects TRBV4-2 to TRBJ2-3; 8 nucleotides agree with TRBD2. The CDR3 extends over 17 amino acids. V lost 4 bases to trimming and J lost 4 bases; unmatched junction nucleotides: 13. Germline V gene lookup returns CDR1 LGHNA and CDR2 YNFKEQ. CDR3 sequence: CASSPLHRGGQADTQYF. The CDR3 bases are TGTGCCAGCAGCCCCCTCCACCGGGGGGGCCAGGCAGATACGCAGTATTTT.

Note on this clone: This same CDR3 is encoded by further DNA sequences in the sample. This chain joins TRBV5-1 and TRBJ2-7; D is unclear. Germline CDR1 and CDR2: SGHRS and YFSETQ. This CDR3 has 13 residues. V lost 0 bases and J lost 3, with 7 bases in between. Here the CDR3 DNA reads TGCGCCAGCAGCTTGGGAGCATTCTACGAGCAGTACTTC. It specifies CASSLGAFYEQYF. Combining the CDR3 with reference TRBV5-1 and TRBJ2-7 gives the whole variable domain KAGVTQTPRYLIKTRGQQVTLSCSPISGHRSVSWYQQTPGQGLQFLFEYFSETQRNKGNFPGRFSGRQFSNSRSEMNVSTLELGDSALYLCASSLGAFYEQYFGPGTRLTVT.

This CDR3 reads CASSFGGDTQYF. CDR3 DNA sequence: TGTGCCAGCAGCTTCGGGGGAGATACGCAGTATTTT. The chain combines TRBV7-5 with TRBJ2-3; TRBD2, the table's D call, was not compared with the DNA. TRBV7-5 is marked as a pseudogene. The CDR3 covers 12 residues.

This clone came up many times. This sequence joins TRBV5-1 and TRBJ1-2; 10 nucleotides agree with TRBD1. The CDR3 has 16 amino acids. Per the germline V gene, CDR1 is SGHRS and CDR2 is YFSETQ. The V gene end was trimmed by 0 bases and the J gene end by 3 bases; junction bases not matched to a gene: 5. The CDR3 loop reads CASSLAFGTGDYGYTF. Written as DNA, the CDR3 is TGCGCCAGCAGCTTGGCCTTTGGGACAGGGGACTATGGCTACACCTTC. Based on the CDR3 plus reference TRBV5-1 and TRBJ1-2, the full variable domain is KAGVTQTPRYLIKTRGQQVTLSCSPISGHRSVSWYQQTPGQGLQFLFEYFSETQRNKGNFPGRFSGRQFSNSRSEMNVSTLELGDSALYLCASSLAFGTGDYGYTFGSGTRLTVV.

The chain uses TRBV30 and TRBJ1-2; 9 bases line up with TRBD1. CDR1 is GTSNPN and CDR2 is SVGIG in the germline V gene (reference sequence). The J segment lost 7 bases and the V segment lost 4 bases, leaving 7 bases of the junction unmatched. This CDR3 comprises 13 residues. CDR3 protein: CAWKQGAWGGYTF. In DNA, the CDR3 is TGTGCCTGGAAACAGGGGGCGTGGGGTGGCTACACCTTC.

In its sample, this clone was seen a few times. The rearrangement links TRBV28 to TRBJ1-6, with D tentatively TRBD1 (6 bases). This CDR3 spans 14 amino acids. Germline V gives CDR1 MDHEN, CDR2 SYDVKM. Trimming left V 5 bases short and J 8 bases short, with 13 bases between. The DNA of the CDR3 is TGTGCCAGCAGTCATGGGGGGCTTTATTCACCCCTCCACTTT. Translating it yields CASSHGGLYSPLHF.

The chain recombines TRBV19 with TRBJ1-5, with a possible D match to TRBD1 (5 bases). This CDR3 is 14 amino acids long. Trimming stripped 3 bases from V and 1 base from J, with 7 bases between. Germline-derived CDR1 and CDR2 are LNHDA and SQIVND (reference sequence). The CDR3, as DNA: TGTGCCAGTAGTATGGGGGTAAGCAATCAGCCCCAGCATTTT. Translation: CASSMGVSNQPQHF.